This TCR beta chain was sequenced in a study of low-dose radiotherapy and immunotherapy resistance in tumors. Study information: A total of 13 Gy over 26 weeks was given to Cohort 2 as 1 Gy per fraction every two weeks. Study patients were administered oral aspirin at 300 mg daily for four cycles from cycle 1 day 1.

Time point reported: after trial treatment. Indicated treatment: LDRT plus nivolumab, ipilimumab, low-dose cyclophosphamide and aspirin (RACIN trial). Eligibility criteria specified advanced solid malignancies devoid of tumor-infiltrating lymphocytes. The CDR3 has 14 residues. V dropped 3 bases and J dropped 4 bases, with 11 bases sitting between them. Germline loops: CDR1 SGDLS, CDR2 YYNGEE. This clonotype was seen ten or more times. TRAV- and TRBV-specific primers, spanning alpha and beta chains, primed first-strand cDNA. The PCR that amplified TCRs ran for 20 cycles, relying on a constant-region primer and a V-primer adapter. Isolated mRNA was amplified by in vitro transcription. TCRdb passed the reads through MiXCR, listing each CDR3 protein once. The data contain 35,000 to 50,000 distinct CDR3 sequences, under 25% of them singletons.

The sample in question was PBMCs, obtained after low-dose radiotherapy plus immunotherapy. The chain has TRBV9 and TRBJ1-3; D not certain. The clonotype was recovered from a female donor with ovarian cancer. The CDR3 sequence: CASSAQTGGNTIYF. CDR3 DNA: TGTGCCAGCAGCGCCCAAACCGGAGGAAACACCATATATTTT.